The entry below gives a single TCR beta chain sequence along with its context. The antigen is undetermined. An end of the junction does not agree with germline; a read error may underlie this. Germline V gene sequence: CDR1 SQVTM, CDR2 ANQGSEA. The CDR3 length is 12 residues. This sample is part of a study of tumor-infiltrating lymphocytes in primary liver carcinoma. On the study more broadly: Surgeons resected the patients' primary liver carcinomas. Whole-study findings and limits: Since sampling was bulk and unsorted, CD4+ and CD8+ repertoires were not compared.

Priming with a constant-region primer yielded TCR beta cDNA from 450 to 600 ng total RNA. It was through three nested multiplex PCR rounds of slightly modified ARM-PCR that TCR beta libraries arose. Investigators reported that the first two PCR rounds, at 10 cycles each, used TRBV1-TRBV30 forward primers with a C-beta reverse primer. TCRdb recomputed calls from the multiplex PCR reads with MiXCR, one row per CDR3 protein. The repertoire holds about 320,000 distinct CDR3 sequences, with 65% as singletons. RNA isolated from unsorted whole blood supplied the blood RNA, with germline DNA also extracted. Around 4.1 milliliters of peripheral blood were collected before surgery.

The sequenced sample consisted of peripheral blood. This sequence joins TRBV29-1 and TRBJ1-3; no clear D gene. The source is a man in his forties with primary liver carcinoma and hepatitis B virus infection. CDR3 DNA sequence: TGCAGCCTTGTTTTCTCTGGAAACACCATATACTTT. The encoded protein is CSLVFSGNTIYF.